This TCR beta chain was sequenced in a study of blood T cells in healthy people across ages. Findings and limits, study-wide: Observed TCR beta diversity showed a strong correlation with the percentage of naive T cells as measured by flow cytometry.

Worth noting for this clonotype: The antigen is undetermined.

CDR3 length: 15 residues. V was trimmed by 0 bases and J by 4 bases, leaving 15 bases between them. The V gene's germline CDR1 is DFQATT and CDR2 SNEGSKA (reference sequence). Primers used in a second PCR of roughly 6 to 11 cycles were a sample-barcoded 5' primer and a J-beta primer mix. Template switching added a 12-random-nucleotide identifier to every cDNA molecule. All samples gave at least 2.5 million CDR3-containing paired-end reads. TCRdb fed the 5' RACE reads into MiXCR, producing one record per CDR3 protein. The sample shows hundreds of thousands of distinct CDR3 sequences, around 49% of them seen only once.

Sequencing input: blood. The chain combines TRBV20-1 with TRBJ2-5, with D possibly called TRBD1 or TRBD2 (5 bases each). The sequence derives from a woman aged 55-69 years in good health. The CDR3 sequence: CSARDPGTTGETQYF. The CDR3 nucleotides are TGCAGTGCTAGAGACCCCGGGACGACGGGAGAGACCCAGTACTTC.